Listed here are 30 T cell receptor beta chains from one sample, sequenced in a study of blood T cell repertoires in COVID-19. Libraries were prepared by immunoSEQ multiplex PCR; TCRdb keeps only in-frame clonotypes and omits some of them. Altogether 85,000 to 100,000 clones are present, about 70% being singletons, with the ten largest covering around 24%. The specimen was peripheral blood. All receptors come from a woman aged 55 to 70 in a cohort sampled during active or convalescent COVID-19.

This clone appeared many times. Given a much more abundant clone one base away, this may be a read error. The chain has TRBV2 and TRBJ2-7; 8 nucleotides agree with TRBD2. The CDR3 consists of 14 residues. The germline gives CDR1 SNHLY, CDR2 FYNNEI. V shed 4 bases, J shed 3 bases, and the junction held 5 bases outside the gene matches. In nucleotides, the CDR3 is TGTGCCAGCAGTGCGGGGGGGGGCGGCTACGAGCAGTACTTC. It specifies CASSAGGGGYEQYF.

CDR3 sequence (DNA): TGTGCCAGCAGCCCGGCGAGGGGAGGCAATGAGCAGTTCTTC. This codes for CASSPARGGNEQFF. The V and J genes are TRBV6-2 or TRBV6-3 and TRBJ2-1; D might be TRBD2 (6 bases). CDR3 length: 14 residues. The V and J ends lost 6 bases and 6 bases respectively, with 15 bases between them. From germline, CDR1 is MNHEY and CDR2 SVGEGT.

CDR3: CAWSAGTGVTEAFF. Here the CDR3 DNA reads TGTGCCTGGAGTGCCGGGACAGGGGTGACTGAAGCTTTCTTT. The J gene is TRBJ1-1, the V gene TRBV30; 10 positions match TRBD1. Germline lookup yields CDR1 GTSNPN and CDR2 SVGIG (reference sequence). This CDR3 has 14 amino acids. V lost 1 base, J lost 5 bases, and 4 bases stayed unmatched.

The V gene is TRBV6-2 or TRBV6-3, the J gene TRBJ2-1, with 9 positions matching TRBD2. CDR1 is MNHEY, CDR2 SVGEGT, per germline. This CDR3 is 15 amino acids long. Trimming removed 6 bases from V and 4 bases from J; junction bases left unmatched: 7. The CDR3 nucleotides are TGTGCCAGCAGCAACTTAGCGGGGGCTTACAATGAGCAGTTCTTC. Translated, it gives CASSNLAGAYNEQFF.

The V call is TRBV11-3, the J call TRBJ2-1, with 8 bases matching TRBD2. Germline trimming cut 2 bases from V and 8 bases from J; bases unmatched to any gene: 8. The CDR3 sequence is 15 residues long. Germline CDR1 reads SGHNT; CDR2 reads YENEEA. Here the CDR3 reads CASSLSAGVPYEQFF. The CDR3 DNA reads as TGTGCCAGCAGCTTATCAGCGGGGGTTCCCTATGAGCAGTTCTTC.

The rearrangement links TRBV30 to TRBJ1-5; 12 positions agree with TRBD1. With 3 bases clipped from V and 0 bases from J, the junction kept 9 bases outside the gene matches. The CDR3 consists of 18 residues. Germline CDR1 reads GTSNPN; CDR2 reads SVGIG (reference sequence). This chain's CDR3 is CAWSAAGTGGSSNQPQHF. CDR3 bases: TGTGCCTGGAGCGCCGCAGGGACAGGGGGCAGTAGCAATCAGCCCCAGCATTTT.

This clone has a handful of counts. This chain joins TRBV5-1 and TRBJ2-3, with 14 bases that match TRBD2. The CDR3 contains 18 residues. Trimming at V came to 3 bases and at J to 1 base, leaving 7 bases not matched to a gene. Per the germline V gene, CDR1 is SGHRS and CDR2 is YFSETQ. The CDR3 DNA reads as TGCGCCAGCAGCTCAGGACTAGCGGGGGGCCTACGCACAGATACGCAGTATTTT. It codes for CASSSGLAGGLRTDTQYF.

This rearrangement joins TRBV7-6 to TRBJ2-1, with a weak D call TRBD2 (6 bases). Germline values: CDR1 SGHVS, CDR2 FNYEAQ. This CDR3 spans 18 amino acids. Trimming pared 1 base from V and 0 bases from J, leaving 16 bases between. The CDR3 DNA is TGTGCCAGCAGCTTAGACTTAAGCGGGTTTAGCTCCTACAATGAGCAGTTCTTC. Residues: CASSLDLSGFSSYNEQFF.

V and J are TRBV3-1 (or the pseudogene TRBV3-2) and TRBJ1-6; TRBD1 is a possible D gene (5 bases). This CDR3 is built from 15 residues. Trimming stripped 2 bases from V and 5 bases from J, with 10 bases between. The V gene's germline CDR1 is LGHDT and CDR2 YNNKEL (reference sequence). CDR3 in DNA: TGTGCCAGCAGCCAATTGGGGCCCGATAATTCACCCCTCCACTTT. Translation: CASSQLGPDNSPLHF.

The gene calls are TRBV19 and TRBJ2-2; 10 positions match TRBD1. The CDR3 has 15 amino acids. From germline, CDR1 is LNHDA and CDR2 SQIVND (reference sequence). The ends lost 4 bases at V and 9 bases at J; junction bases unmatched: 8. The CDR3 loop reads CASSKSVTGGRELFF. The CDR3 DNA is TGTGCCAGTAGTAAGTCGGTGACAGGGGGCAGGGAGCTGTTTTTT.

The gene calls are TRBV6-2 or TRBV6-3 and TRBJ1-6; D not certain. The CDR3 loop spans 14 amino acids. Per germline, CDR1 MNHEY and CDR2 SVGEGT. Trimming shortened V by 2 bases and J by 4 bases, and 6 bases separated the two germline ends. CDR3 in DNA: TGTGCCAGCAGTTACGCGGATTATAATTCACCCCTCCACTTT. It translates to CASSYADYNSPLHF.

This clone was detected only a few times. The rearrangement uses TRBV30 and TRBJ1-2; possible D gene TRBD1, 5 bases. Trimming took 2 bases from V and 4 from J, leaving 17 bases between them. CDR3 length: 15 residues. Germline-derived CDR1 and CDR2 are GTSNPN and SVGIG (reference sequence). The CDR3: CAWSTGDPGVYGYTF. CDR3 bases: TGTGCCTGGAGTACCGGGGACCCGGGAGTCTATGGCTACACCTTC.

V is TRBV5-8 and J is TRBJ2-1, with TRBD2 matching 10 bases. V trimming: 4 bases; J trimming: 1 base; junction bases outside the gene matches: 5. This CDR3 has 16 residues. Germline V gives CDR1 SGHTS, CDR2 YDEGEE. The chain's CDR3 is CASSKPGLASYNEQFF. CDR3 bases: TGTGCCAGCAGCAAGCCGGGACTAGCGTCCTACAATGAGCAGTTCTTC. Full variable domain (rest looked up from reference TRBV5-8 and TRBJ2-1): EAGVTQSPTHLIKTRGQQATLRCSPISGHTSVYWYQQALGLGLQFLLWYDEGEERNRGNFPPRFSGRQFPNYSSELNVNALELEDSALYLCASSKPGLASYNEQFFGPGTRLTVL.

V and J are TRBV5-1 and TRBJ2-2; 7 positions agree with TRBD1. The length of the CDR3 is 14 residues. The junction had 7 bases not matched to a gene; V was cut back by 8 bases and J by 3 bases. Germline CDR1 is SGHRS and CDR2 is YFSETQ. Here the CDR3 DNA reads TGCGCCAGTACACAGGGGTGGGACACCGGGGAGCTGTTTTTT. Translation: CASTQGWDTGELFF.

This chain connects TRBV5-1 to TRBJ2-3, with D tentatively TRBD1 (5 bases). V was shortened by 2 bases and J by 4 bases, with 8 bases between the two germline ends. Per germline, CDR1 SGHRS and CDR2 YFSETQ. The CDR3 extends over 13 amino acids. The CDR3 nucleotides are TGCGCCAGCAGCTTTGGCAGGGCAGATACGCAGTATTTT. This translates into CASSFGRADTQYF.

V and J are TRBV7-9 and TRBJ1-1; 11 bases are a match to TRBD1. The CDR3 contains 13 residues. Germline CDR1 SEHNR, CDR2 FQNEAQ (reference sequence). Trimming at V came to 6 bases and at J to 10 bases, leaving 7 bases not matched to a gene. The CDR3 region is CASRPGQGAGAFF. CDR3 DNA sequence: TGTGCCAGCAGACCAGGACAGGGGGCGGGAGCTTTCTTT. Together with reference TRBV7-9 and TRBJ1-1, the CDR3 gives the full variable domain: DTGVSQNPRHKITKRGQNVTFRCDPISEHNRLYWYRQTLGQGPEFLTYFQNEAQLEKSRLLSDRFSAERPKGSFSTLEIQRTEQGDSAMYLCASRPGQGAGAFFGQGTRLTVV.

The chain links TRBV4-2 to TRBJ1-1; D gene ambiguous. Trimming removed 2 bases at V and 6 bases at J, with 10 bases between. CDR1 is LGHNA and CDR2 is YNFKEQ in the germline V gene. The CDR3 length is 13 residues. CDR3 bases: TGTGCCAGCAGCCAAATGGCAGTGGCTGAAGCTTTCTTT. It translates to CASSQMAVAEAFF.

The chain couples TRBV30 to TRBJ2-7; TRBD1 aligns across 10 bases. The CDR3 length is 14 residues. CDR1 GTSNPN and CDR2 SVGIG come from the germline V gene (reference sequence). Trimming removed 0 bases from V and 5 bases from J; junction bases left unmatched: 4. The CDR3: CAWSVGGTGDEQYF. Here the CDR3 DNA reads TGTGCCTGGAGTGTAGGCGGGACAGGGGACGAGCAGTACTTC.

The chain is built from TRBV30 and TRBJ2-6, with D possibly matching TRBD1 (5 bases). CDR1 is GTSNPN and CDR2 is SVGIG in the germline V gene (reference sequence). The CDR3 is made up of 15 amino acids. The V end was cut by 0 bases, the J end by 3 bases, with 9 bases between. The CDR3 region is CAWSVAGNGANVLTF. As DNA, the CDR3 is TGTGCCTGGAGTGTGGCAGGGAATGGGGCCAACGTCCTGACTTTC.

The chain carries TRBV9 and TRBJ2-1; 11 bases line up with TRBD2. After removal of 2 bases from V and 4 bases from J, the junction contained 2 bases not matched to a gene. The CDR3 totals 15 residues. Germline CDR1 SGDLS, CDR2 YYNGEE. CDR3 nucleotides: TGTGCCAGCAGCGTTACTAGCGGGGGTTACAATGAGCAGTTCTTC. As protein: CASSVTSGGYNEQFF.

The V call is TRBV9, the J call TRBJ2-4; 8 bases are a match to TRBD2. The trim removed 0 bases at V and 0 bases at J, leaving 2 bases unmatched. Germline V gene data show CDR1 as SGDLS and CDR2 as YYNGEE. The CDR3 consists of 16 residues. In DNA form, the CDR3 reads TGTGCCAGCAGCGTAGGCCTAGCGGGAGCCAAAAACATTCAGTACTTC. As protein: CASSVGLAGAKNIQYF. The full variable domain, completed using reference TRBV9 and TRBJ2-4, is DSGVTQTPKHLITATGQRVTLRCSPRSGDLSVYWYQQSLDQGLQFLIQYYNGEERAKGNILERFSAQQFPDLHSELNLSSLELGDSALYFCASSVGLAGAKNIQYFGAGTRLSVL.

The V gene is TRBV7-8, the J gene TRBJ2-1; TRBD2 aligns across 14 bases. From germline, CDR1 is SGHVS and CDR2 FQNEAQ. The length of the CDR3 is 16 residues. Losses at the gene ends were 5 bases for V and 4 bases for J; bases not matched to a gene: 4. The CDR3: CASSKWTSGGYNEQFF. The CDR3 nucleotides are TGTGCCAGCAGCAAATGGACTAGCGGGGGGTACAATGAGCAGTTCTTC.

This chain links TRBV7-6 with TRBJ2-7; 10 bases line up with TRBD1. The CDR3 has 16 residues. The J segment lost 5 bases and the V segment lost 4 bases, leaving 11 bases of the junction unmatched. CDR1 and CDR2 (germline): SGHVS, FNYEAQ. The CDR3 loop is CASSSATGGYVHEQYF. CDR3 sequence (DNA): TGTGCCAGCAGCTCCGCGACAGGGGGCTATGTCCACGAGCAGTACTTC.

The rearrangement links TRBV27 to TRBJ2-1; the D gene is possibly TRBD2 (7 bases). The germline V and J ends were trimmed by 8 bases and 4 bases, with 18 bases remaining between them. CDR1 is MNHEY, CDR2 SMNVEV, per germline (reference sequence). The CDR3 runs to 15 residues. CDR3 in amino acids: CASGGGAVGYNEQFF. CDR3 nucleotide sequence: TGTGCCAGCGGAGGGGGGGCCGTTGGTTACAATGAGCAGTTCTTC.

The rearrangement uses TRBV28 and TRBJ2-2, with 7 positions matching TRBD2. The length of the CDR3 is 17 residues. Germline loops: CDR1 MDHEN, CDR2 SYDVKM. V shed 6 bases and J 0 bases; nucleotides not matched to a gene: 10. Written as DNA, the CDR3 is TGTGCCAGCAGATTGCTAACGGGGGGTTCGAACACCGGGGAGCTGTTTTTT. It is translated as CASRLLTGGSNTGELFF.

This chain connects TRBV5-8 to TRBJ1-6; D gene ambiguous. Trimming left V 7 bases short and J 1 base short, with 15 bases between. This CDR3 comprises 16 residues. From germline, CDR1 is SGHTS and CDR2 YDEGEE. CDR3 sequence: CASASGGVSYNSPLHF. The CDR3 bases are TGTGCCAGCGCCTCGGGCGGGGTATCCTATAATTCACCCCTCCACTTT.

The sample holds one count of this clone. This chain joins TRBV5-5 and TRBJ1-4; the D is unclear. This CDR3 contains 15 residues. CDR1 SGHKS and CDR2 YYEKEE come from the germline V gene (reference sequence). Trimming took off 4 bases at V and 8 bases at J, with 18 bases between the two ends. CDR3 region: CASSPEPGRGEKLFF. CDR3 nucleotides: TGTGCCAGCAGCCCGGAGCCTGGCCGCGGGGAAAAACTGTTTTTT. The entire variable domain, with the rest obtained from reference TRBV5-5 and TRBJ1-4, is as follows: DAGVTQSPTHLIKTRGQQVTLRCSPISGHKSVSWYQQVLGQGPQFIFQYYEKEERGRGNFPDRFSARQFPNYSSELNVNALLLGDSALYLCASSPEPGRGEKLFFGSGTQLSVL.

This clone was counted once. V usage is TRBV3-1 (or the pseudogene TRBV3-2) and J usage is TRBJ1-1; 10 bases map to TRBD1. From germline, CDR1 is LGHDT and CDR2 YNNKEL (reference sequence). This CDR3 region has 15 residues. J was trimmed by 4 bases and V by 3 bases; bases with no gene match: 5. This CDR3 reads CASSQLGQGGTEAFF. The CDR3 bases are TGTGCCAGCAGCCAGCTCGGACAGGGGGGCACTGAAGCTTTCTTT.

The chain has TRBV5-4 and TRBJ2-1, with TRBD2 as a possible D gene (5 bases). CDR1 SGHNT and CDR2 YYREEE come from the germline V gene (reference sequence). This CDR3 region has 13 residues. Trimming took off 0 bases at V and 9 bases at J, with 10 bases between the two ends. The CDR3 loop reads CASSLAGETEQFF. CDR3 bases: TGTGCCAGCAGCTTGGCCGGGGAAACTGAGCAGTTCTTC.

This clone has more than one count but fewer than ten. The chain combines TRBV30 with TRBJ2-2; possibly TRBD1 for D (5 bases). Germline V lookup: CDR1 GTSNPN, CDR2 SVGIG (reference sequence). The CDR3 is 13 residues long. Deletions cut 3 bases from V and 7 bases from J, with 12 bases between. The CDR3 sequence is CAWSPDQGGELFF. CDR3 DNA: TGTGCCTGGAGCCCGGACCAGGGCGGGGAGCTGTTTTTT. Drawing the rest from reference TRBV30 and TRBJ2-2, the complete variable domain is SQTIHQWPATLVQPVGSPLSLECTVEGTSNPNLYWYRQAAGRGLQLLFYSVGIGQISSEVPQNLSASRPQDRQFILSSKKLLLSDSGFYLCAWSPDQGGELFFGEGSRLTVL.